This TCR beta chain came from a study of blood T cell repertoires in COVID-19. This CDR3 is 14 amino acids long. In germline, CDR1 is LNHDA, CDR2 SQIVND (reference sequence). Trimming stripped 3 bases from V and 2 bases from J, with 11 bases between. Sequencing was performed with immunoSEQ multiplex PCR; in TCRdb, only in-frame clones are kept and a portion is missing. This sample carries over 200,000 clones, 84% of them seen once, and the ten largest clones take less than 8%. The specimen was peripheral blood. The clonotype comes from a woman in her fifties or sixties with active or convalescent COVID-19. The chain is built from TRBV19 and TRBJ2-7, with a weak D call TRBD2 (6 bases). CDR3 DNA sequence: TGTGCCAGTAGTATGGAAAGACTAGCCTACGAGCAGTACTTC. Translated: CASSMERLAYEQYF.